The clone carrying this TCR beta chain was found a few times. As yet, its antigen is unknown. TCRdb called the reads again in MiXCR, with one record for every CDR3 protein. This table holds fewer than 200,000 distinct CDR3 sequences, about 20% found once. The record originates from a study of T cell repertoires in cytomegalovirus infection. Study-level background: Matching HLA type and CMV infection were both indicated by public TCR beta signatures.

V was cut by 2 bases and J by 6 bases, with 10 bases left in between. Germline V gives CDR1 SGHTA, CDR2 FQGNSA. The CDR3 extends over 13 amino acids. Study results and caveats: CMV carriers with the relevant HLA were identified by cumulative public TCR beta family frequency. The response measured ex vivo was dominated by TCR beta clonotypes (HLA-C-restricted and CMV-specific).

The V and J genes are TRBV7-2 and TRBJ1-2; no definite D call. This clonotype was obtained from a human donor in good health (CMV status not recorded). Some clones in this sample may be carry-over from other donors' samples. This material consisted of CD8+ T cells from cultured PBMCs, taken from culture after CMV antigen stimulation. The CDR3 DNA sequence: TGTGCCAGCAGCTTAAGCCAGACAAATGGCTACACCTTC. Its translation is CASSLSQTNGYTF. Based on the CDR3 plus reference TRBV7-2 and TRBJ1-2, the full variable domain is GAGVSQSPSNKVTEKGKDVELRCDPISGHTALYWYRQSLGQGLEFLIYFQGNSAPDKSGLPSDRFSAERTGGSVSTLTIQRTQQEDSAVYLCASSLSQTNGYTFGSGTRLTVV.